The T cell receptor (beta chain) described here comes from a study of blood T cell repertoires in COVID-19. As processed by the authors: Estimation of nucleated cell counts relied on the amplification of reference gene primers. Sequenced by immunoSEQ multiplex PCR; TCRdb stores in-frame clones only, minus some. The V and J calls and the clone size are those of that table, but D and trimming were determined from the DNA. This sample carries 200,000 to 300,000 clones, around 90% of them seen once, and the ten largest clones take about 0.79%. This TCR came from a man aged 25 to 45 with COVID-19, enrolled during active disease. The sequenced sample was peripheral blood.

Here the CDR3 DNA reads TGCGCCAGCAGCCCCGGACAGGGGCATAACTATAATTCACCCCTCCACTTT. This translates into CASSPGQGHNYNSPLHF. V is TRBV5-1 and J is TRBJ1-6, with TRBD1 identical over 9 bases. The CDR3 extends over 17 amino acids. Losses at the gene ends were 4 bases for V and 3 bases for J; bases not matched to a gene: 8. CDR1 and CDR2 (germline): SGHRS, YFSETQ. Using reference TRBV5-1 and TRBJ1-6 for the parts outside the CDR3, the full variable domain is KAGVTQTPRYLIKTRGQQVTLSCSPISGHRSVSWYQQTPGQGLQFLFEYFSETQRNKGNFPGRFSGRQFSNSRSEMNVSTLELGDSALYLCASSPGQGHNYNSPLHFGNGTRLTVT.